Listed below are T cell receptor beta chains from one sample, sequenced in a study of T cells in localized non-small cell lung cancer. Produced via immunoSEQ multiplex PCR; TCRdb's table is partial and in-frame only. The table includes approximately 20,000 clones, approximately 90% detected once. Here the sequenced sample was peripheral blood, taken before any cancer treatment. The receptors shown here come from a man aged 35 to 69 with stage I lung adenocarcinoma. Each CDR3 is given with its conserved first and last residue. The order of the fields is J gene, V gene, clone size, D gene, CDR3 DNA, CDR3 protein. D genes are given only for firm matches. A clone size is listed for some rows: how often the clone was seen (once, few, many), or a class if it is expanded.

J gene: TRBJ1-3
V gene: TRBV4-1
clone size: once
D gene: -
CDR3 DNA: TGCGCCAGCAGCCAGGCCCCAGAGTGGGGGGGAAACACCATATATTTT
CDR3 protein: CASSQAPEWGGNTIYF

J gene: TRBJ2-7
V gene: TRBV7-9
clone size: -
D gene: -
CDR3 DNA: TGTGCCAGCAGCTCCGCGGGGACCTACGAGCAGTACTTC
CDR3 protein: CASSSAGTYEQYF

J gene: TRBJ2-2
V gene: TRBV6-5
clone size: -
D gene: -
CDR3 DNA: TGTGCCAGCAGATGGGTCACCGGGGAGCTGTTTTTT
CDR3 protein: CASRWVTGELFF

J gene: TRBJ2-2
V gene: TRBV10-3
clone size: -
D gene: TRBD2
CDR3 DNA: TGTGCCATCAGAGCCGGGACTAGCGGGTATCGTTCGAACACCGGGGAGCTGTTTTTT
CDR3 protein: CAIRAGTSGYRSNTGELFF

J gene: TRBJ2-3
V gene: TRBV25-1
clone size: -
D gene: -
CDR3 DNA: TGTGCCAGCAGTGCCCGGGAGTCAGATACGCAGTATTTT
CDR3 protein: CASSARESDTQYF

J gene: TRBJ1-3
V gene: TRBV5-1
clone size: -
D gene: -
CDR3 DNA: TGCGCCAGCAGACCGGGACTCACTCAGGGAAACACCATATATTTT
CDR3 protein: CASRPGLTQGNTIYF

J gene: TRBJ2-3
V gene: TRBV6-4
clone size: -
D gene: TRBD2
CDR3 DNA: TGTGCCAGCTCCCCACAGGCGGGGGGCACAGATACGCAGTATTTT
CDR3 protein: CASSPQAGGTDTQYF

J gene: TRBJ2-5
V gene: TRBV2
clone size: -
D gene: TRBD1
CDR3 DNA: TGTGCCAGCAGTGGGGCCGGGACAGGTCAGGGTGAGACCCAGTACTTC
CDR3 protein: CASSGAGTGQGETQYF

J gene: TRBJ1-5
V gene: TRBV7-2
clone size: -
D gene: -
CDR3 DNA: TGTGCCAGCAGCCGACAGTTGAATCAGCCCCAGCATTTT
CDR3 protein: CASSRQLNQPQHF

J gene: TRBJ1-5
V gene: TRBV7-2
clone size: -
D gene: -
CDR3 DNA: TGTGCCAGCGGAGGAGGTTCGGGCAATCAGCCCCAGCATTTT
CDR3 protein: CASGGGSGNQPQHF

J gene: TRBJ2-3
V gene: TRBV18
clone size: -
D gene: TRBD2
CDR3 DNA: TGTGCCAGCTCCTACCAGTCGACTAGCGGAGGGGATGGGACGCAGTATTTT
CDR3 protein: CASSYQSTSGGDGTQYF

J gene: TRBJ2-7
V gene: TRBV14
clone size: -
D gene: TRBD1
CDR3 DNA: TGTGCCAGCAGCGCGACAGGGGCGTTTTCCTACGAGCAGTACTTC
CDR3 protein: CASSATGAFSYEQYF

J gene: TRBJ1-5
V gene: TRBV19
clone size: -
D gene: TRBD1
CDR3 DNA: TGTGCCAGTAGTGTCGACAGGGGGCAAAGGGATCAGCCCCAGCATTTT
CDR3 protein: CASSVDRGQRDQPQHF

J gene: TRBJ1-5
V gene: TRBV27
clone size: -
D gene: -
CDR3 DNA: TGTGCCAGCAGTTTCCGGGACACAAATCAGCCCCAGCATTTT
CDR3 protein: CASSFRDTNQPQHF

J gene: TRBJ2-7
V gene: TRBV6-5
clone size: -
D gene: TRBD1
CDR3 DNA: TGTGCCAGCAGTGTACAGGGGTCCTCCAAGTACTTC
CDR3 protein: CASSVQGSSKYF

J gene: TRBJ2-1
V gene: TRBV7-8
clone size: -
D gene: TRBD1
CDR3 DNA: TGTGCCAGCAGCTTAGGGGACAGGGCGAAGAATGAGCAGTTCTTC
CDR3 protein: CASSLGDRAKNEQFF

J gene: TRBJ2-3
V gene: TRBV9
clone size: -
D gene: -
CDR3 DNA: TGTGCCAGCAGCGTAACGGGAGCCCAAAGAGATACGCAGTATTTT
CDR3 protein: CASSVTGAQRDTQYF

J gene: TRBJ2-7
V gene: TRBV5-5
clone size: -
D gene: TRBD1
CDR3 DNA: TGTGCCAGCCAACGGGGACAGCCAGTGTACGAGCAGTACTTC
CDR3 protein: CASQRGQPVYEQYF

J gene: TRBJ1-4
V gene: TRBV12-5
clone size: -
D gene: TRBD1
CDR3 DNA: TGTGCTAGTGGTTTGTCGTCGGGACAGGGATCACCACGACGGGAAAAACTGTTTTTT
CDR3 protein: CASGLSSGQGSPRREKLFF

J gene: TRBJ1-1
V gene: TRBV2
clone size: -
D gene: -
CDR3 DNA: TGTGCCAGCAGTTATTCTTCAGGGGCTGCTTTCTTT
CDR3 protein: CASSYSSGAAFF

J gene: TRBJ2-7
V gene: TRBV5-5
clone size: -
D gene: -
CDR3 DNA: TGTGCCAGCAGCTTCACAGGCGCCTACGAGCAGTACTTC
CDR3 protein: CASSFTGAYEQYF

J gene: TRBJ2-7
V gene: TRBV29-1
clone size: -
D gene: -
CDR3 DNA: TGCAGCGTTAAGGGATTTCTAGGTTCCGAGCAGTACTTC
CDR3 protein: CSVKGFLGSEQYF

J gene: TRBJ1-5
V gene: TRBV6-1
clone size: -
D gene: -
CDR3 DNA: TGTGCCAGCAGTTCTCCGGACAGAGTTCCACCCCAGCATTTT
CDR3 protein: CASSSPDRVPPQHF

J gene: TRBJ1-2
V gene: TRBV7-9
clone size: -
D gene: TRBD1
CDR3 DNA: TGTGCCAGCAGCTTTTCCCGGGACAGGGGGCTCGGCTATGGCTACACCTTC
CDR3 protein: CASSFSRDRGLGYGYTF

J gene: TRBJ1-1
V gene: TRBV6-6
clone size: -
D gene: -
CDR3 DNA: TGTGCCAGCAGTTACTCGAAAACGGGCCACGAAGCTTTCTTT
CDR3 protein: CASSYSKTGHEAFF

J gene: TRBJ1-2
V gene: TRBV18
clone size: -
D gene: -
CDR3 DNA: TGTGCCAGCTCCCCCGAGGCTGAGAACTATGGCTACACCTTC
CDR3 protein: CASSPEAENYGYTF

J gene: TRBJ2-5
V gene: TRBV29-1
clone size: once
D gene: -
CDR3 DNA: TGCAGCGTTGAAGATCCCCGGGGGACAGAGACCCAGTACTTC
CDR3 protein: CSVEDPRGTETQYF

J gene: TRBJ1-1
V gene: TRBV18
clone size: -
D gene: -
CDR3 DNA: TGTGCCAGCTCATCGAGGACGGGGAACACTGAAGCTTTCTTT
CDR3 protein: CASSSRTGNTEAFF

J gene: TRBJ2-7
V gene: TRBV28
clone size: -
D gene: -
CDR3 DNA: TGTGCCAGCAGCCCCGACACATTCAACGTCTACGAGCAGTACTTC
CDR3 protein: CASSPDTFNVYEQYF

J gene: TRBJ2-6
V gene: TRBV28
clone size: -
D gene: TRBD1
CDR3 DNA: TGTGCGGGGGCGGGACAGGTCCCCTCTGGGGCCAACGTCCTGACTTTC
CDR3 protein: CAGAGQVPSGANVLTF

J gene: TRBJ2-2
V gene: TRBV5-8
clone size: -
D gene: -
CDR3 DNA: TGTGCCAGCAGCTTGGGATCATCGAACACCGGGGAGCTGTTTTTT
CDR3 protein: CASSLGSSNTGELFF

J gene: TRBJ2-1
V gene: TRBV29-1
clone size: -
D gene: -
CDR3 DNA: TGCAGCGTGGGGGGTAGCGGTTCCTACAATGAGCAGTTCTTC
CDR3 protein: CSVGGSGSYNEQFF

J gene: TRBJ1-2
V gene: TRBV11-2
clone size: -
D gene: -
CDR3 DNA: TGTGCCAGCAGCTTAGCGTCGGGGGGCGGCTACACCTTC
CDR3 protein: CASSLASGGGYTF

J gene: TRBJ1-2
V gene: TRBV5-6
clone size: -
D gene: TRBD1
CDR3 DNA: TGTGCCAGCAGCTTGGGTTGGGACAGGGGTTCTCGTGGCTACACCTTC
CDR3 protein: CASSLGWDRGSRGYTF

J gene: TRBJ2-7
V gene: TRBV7-2
clone size: -
D gene: -
CDR3 DNA: TGTGCCAGCAGCTTAGAAGGGTTCCCATTTGAGCAGTACTTC
CDR3 protein: CASSLEGFPFEQYF